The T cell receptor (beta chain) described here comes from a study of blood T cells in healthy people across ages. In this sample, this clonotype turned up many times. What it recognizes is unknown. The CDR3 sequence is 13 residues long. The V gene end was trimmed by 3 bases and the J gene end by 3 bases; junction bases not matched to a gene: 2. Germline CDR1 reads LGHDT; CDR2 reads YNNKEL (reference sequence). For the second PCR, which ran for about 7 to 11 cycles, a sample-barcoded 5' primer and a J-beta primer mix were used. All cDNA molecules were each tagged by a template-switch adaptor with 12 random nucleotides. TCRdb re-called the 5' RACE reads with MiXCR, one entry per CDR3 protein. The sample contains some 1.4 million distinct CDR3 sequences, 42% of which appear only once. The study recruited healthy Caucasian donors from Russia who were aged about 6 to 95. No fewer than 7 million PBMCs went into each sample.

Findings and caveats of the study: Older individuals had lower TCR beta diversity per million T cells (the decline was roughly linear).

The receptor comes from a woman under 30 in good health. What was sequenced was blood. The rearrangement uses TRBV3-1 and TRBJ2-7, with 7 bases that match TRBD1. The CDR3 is CASSQGTVYEQYF. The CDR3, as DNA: TGTGCCAGCAGCCAGGGGACAGTCTACGAGCAGTACTTC.